Below, 22 T cell receptor beta chains from the same sample are listed, as sequenced in a study of identical twins. MiXCR, applied by TCRdb to the 5' RACE reads, yields one record per CDR3 protein. Of about 700,000 distinct CDR3 sequences in the sample, around 8.6% were seen once. This sample also appeared in a second study, on yellow fever vaccine responses in identical twins.

The sequenced material came from PBMCs. The receptor set was obtained from a woman between 18 and 29 years old in good health.

This sequence joins TRBV28 and TRBJ1-4, with TRBD1 as a possible D gene (5 bases). The germline CDR1 and CDR2 sequences are MDHEN and SYDVKM. V was cut by 3 bases and J by 7 bases, with 12 bases left in between. The CDR3 covers 14 residues. The CDR3 DNA reads as TGTGCCAGCAGTTTGGCGGGGGAGGGTGAAAAACTGTTTTTT. This translates into CASSLAGEGEKLFF. The full variable domain, in which reference TRBV28 and TRBJ1-4 provide the parts outside the CDR3, is DVKVTQSSRYLVKRTGEKVFLECVQDMDHENMFWYRQDPGLGLRLIYFSYDVKMKEKGDIPEGYSVSREKKERFSLILESASTNQTSMYLCASSLAGEGEKLFFGSGTQLSVL.

V is TRBV7-2 and J is TRBJ1-2; D remains ambiguous. The ends were cut back, 0 bases at V and 4 bases at J, with 12 bases in the middle. The CDR3 length is 15 residues. CDR1 and CDR2 from the germline V gene are SGHTA and FQGNSA. The CDR3 nucleotides are TGTGCCAGCAGCTTAGCGTCGGGGATGGGCTATGGCTACACCTTC. Amino acids: CASSLASGMGYGYTF.

The V call is TRBV6-4, the J call TRBJ2-1, with unresolved D. This CDR3 has 16 amino acids. Looked up from germline, CDR1 is MRHNA and CDR2 is SNTAGT. Deletions cut 5 bases from V and 0 bases from J, with 14 bases between. CDR3 sequence reads: CASSRTELSSYNEQFF. Here the CDR3 DNA reads TGTGCCAGCAGTAGGACGGAATTAAGCTCCTACAATGAGCAGTTCTTC.

This clonotype has a handful of counts. This rearrangement joins TRBV10-2 to TRBJ1-5; a weak D match, TRBD1 (5 bases). Trimming took off 6 bases at V and 7 bases at J, with 13 bases between the two ends. CDR1 is WSHSY, CDR2 SAAADI, per germline. This CDR3 contains 13 residues. In DNA form, the CDR3 reads TGCGCCAGCAGCAATCAGGGACGGCAGCCCCAGCATTTT. Translated: CASSNQGRQPQHF.

This clonotype was detected ten times or more. The chain couples TRBV12-3 or TRBV12-4 to TRBJ2-7; D gene uncertain. The CDR3 runs 13 residues. The V gene lost 6 bases and the J gene lost 2 bases, with 11 bases spanning the gap. For the CDR3, the DNA is TGTGCCAGCAGACAAACAGAGGCCTACGAGCAGTACTTC. This sequence encodes CASRQTEAYEQYF.

The V gene is TRBV11-1, the J gene TRBJ2-3, with 8 bases that match TRBD2. V was clipped by 8 bases and J by 0 bases; unmatched bases: 19. Germline loops: CDR1 SGHAT, CDR2 FQDESV (reference sequence). CDR3 length: 19 amino acids. CDR3 sequence reads: CASSGGAGVAFASTDTQYF. For the CDR3, the DNA is TGTGCCAGCTCTGGAGGAGCGGGAGTCGCTTTCGCTAGCACAGATACGCAGTATTTT.

Many counts were recorded for this clonotype. The CDR3 DNA reads as TGTGCCAGCAGTTTAGTAGAACGGGCTGAGCAGTTCTTC. Its translation is CASSLVERAEQFF. The V gene is TRBV12-3 or TRBV12-4, the J gene TRBJ2-1; D remains ambiguous. The CDR3 consists of 13 residues. The V and J ends lost 1 base and 9 bases respectively, with 10 bases between them.

V and J are TRBV28 and TRBJ1-1; no definite D call. Germline CDR1 reads MDHEN; CDR2 reads SYDVKM. The CDR3 sequence is 11 residues long. V was pared by 1 base and J by 8 bases, with 5 bases between. The CDR3, as DNA: TGTGCCAGCAGTTTATTAGAAGAAGCTTTCTTT. Translating gives CASSLLEEAFF.

This rearrangement joins TRBV7-2 to TRBJ2-7; no clear D. Trimming took 5 bases from V and 0 from J, leaving 11 bases between them. This CDR3 spans 14 amino acids. CDR1 and CDR2 from the germline V gene are SGHTA and FQGNSA. CDR3 DNA sequence: TGTGCCAGCAGCCCCAGGCGCGCCTCCTACGAGCAGTACTTC. Protein product: CASSPRRASYEQYF.

The rearrangement uses TRBV7-2 and TRBJ2-7; 12 positions agree with TRBD2. Losses at the gene ends were 4 bases for V and 6 bases for J; bases not matched to a gene: 10. Germline CDR1 is SGHTA and CDR2 is FQGNSA. The CDR3 runs to 16 residues. CDR3 bases: TGTGCCAGCAGCTCGACTAGCGGGAGCTTCCTCAGCGAGCAGTACTTC. Amino acids: CASSSTSGSFLSEQYF. The whole variable domain, remainder taken from reference TRBV7-2 and TRBJ2-7, is GAGVSQSPSNKVTEKGKDVELRCDPISGHTALYWYRQSLGQGLEFLIYFQGNSAPDKSGLPSDRFSAERTGGSVSTLTIQRTQQEDSAVYLCASSSTSGSFLSEQYFGPGTRLTVT.

The chain joins TRBV5-1 to TRBJ1-1; tentative D call: TRBD1 (6 bases). The V end lost 2 bases, the J end lost 8 bases, and 16 bases lay between the germline ends. Germline V gene lookup returns CDR1 SGHRS and CDR2 YFSETQ. The CDR3 is 14 amino acids. The CDR3: CASSFEQGSAEAFF. The CDR3 DNA reads TGCGCCAGCAGCTTTGAACAGGGATCGGCGGAAGCTTTCTTT. The full variable domain, in which reference TRBV5-1 and TRBJ1-1 provide the parts outside the CDR3, is KAGVTQTPRYLIKTRGQQVTLSCSPISGHRSVSWYQQTPGQGLQFLFEYFSETQRNKGNFPGRFSGRQFSNSRSEMNVSTLELGDSALYLCASSFEQGSAEAFFGQGTRLTVV.

This clonotype occurred many times. The chain carries TRBV25-1 and TRBJ2-2; the match to TRBD1 covers 8 bases. V trimming: 8 bases; J trimming: 5 bases; junction bases outside the gene matches: 7. CDR1 and CDR2 from the germline V gene are MGHDK and SYGVNS. This CDR3 has 14 residues. CDR3 sequence: CASCQGARTGELFF. CDR3 DNA sequence: TGTGCCAGCTGCCAGGGGGCGCGGACCGGGGAGCTGTTTTTT.

The chain has TRBV28 and TRBJ2-2; maybe TRBD2 (6 bases). The V gene lost 6 bases and the J gene lost 5 bases, with 16 bases spanning the gap. Germline assignment: CDR1 MDHEN and CDR2 SYDVKM. The CDR3 is 15 amino acids. CDR3 protein: CASSSWAGRTGELFF. The CDR3 DNA reads as TGTGCCAGCAGCTCCTGGGCAGGGAGGACCGGGGAGCTGTTTTTT.

V and J are TRBV29-1 and TRBJ2-7; D might be TRBD1 or TRBD2, each matching 5 bases. The V gene's germline CDR1 is SQVTM and CDR2 ANQGSEA. Trimming removed 7 bases at V and 0 bases at J, with 10 bases between. The CDR3 has 12 residues. Here the CDR3 reads CSARDDSYEQYF. In DNA form, the CDR3 reads TGCAGCGCCAGGGACGACTCCTACGAGCAGTACTTC.

Many counts were recorded for this clonotype. The rearrangement joins TRBV12-3 or TRBV12-4 to TRBJ2-1; D remains ambiguous. V was trimmed by 1 base and J by 9 bases, leaving 16 bases between them. The CDR3 runs 15 residues. CDR3 DNA sequence: TGTGCCAGCAGTTTAGTCCCTAATCCTCGCGCTGAGCAGTTCTTC. This gives the protein CASSLVPNPRAEQFF.

This clonotype was recorded many times. In DNA, the CDR3 is TGCAGCGTTGAGACCGGGATCTCCTACGAGCAGTACTTC. Translating it yields CSVETGISYEQYF. V usage is TRBV29-1 and J usage is TRBJ2-7; perhaps TRBD2 as D (5 bases). The germline CDR1 and CDR2 sequences are SQVTM and ANQGSEA. V gave up 3 bases and J gave up 0 bases, with 9 bases separating them. The CDR3 sequence is 13 residues long.

In its sample, this clonotype was seen many times. J is TRBJ2-1 and V is TRBV20-1; 10 nucleotides line up with TRBD1. Looked up from germline, CDR1 is DFQATT and CDR2 is SNEGSKA (reference sequence). The CDR3 runs to 16 residues. The trim removed 1 base at V and 0 bases at J, leaving 3 bases unmatched. CDR3 DNA: TGCAGTGCTAGAGGCGGGACAGGGGCCTCCTACAATGAGCAGTTCTTC. This gives the protein CSARGGTGASYNEQFF.

At least ten counts were recorded for this clonotype. V and J are TRBV12-3 or TRBV12-4 and TRBJ2-1; D is unresolved. The CDR3 sequence is 11 residues long. V dropped 6 bases and J dropped 10 bases, with 10 bases sitting between them. Here the CDR3 DNA reads TGTGCCAGCAGCCTTCTCGCAGAGCAGTTCTTC. Residues: CASSLLAEQFF.

This clonotype was counted ten times or more. The chain couples TRBV7-2 to TRBJ2-7, with 9 bases matching TRBD2. This CDR3 comprises 14 residues. The germline gives CDR1 SGHTA, CDR2 FQGNSA. The ends lost 3 bases at V and 3 bases at J; junction bases unmatched: 3. The CDR3 DNA is TGTGCCAGCAGCTTGACTAGCGGAAACTACGAGCAGTACTTC. Protein: CASSLTSGNYEQYF.

This clonotype was counted only a few times. The rearrangement uses TRBV7-2 and TRBJ2-3, with TRBD2 matching 9 bases. V lost 4 bases, J lost 2 bases, and 7 bases stayed unmatched. The CDR3 runs to 16 residues. Germline CDR1 is SGHTA and CDR2 is FQGNSA. CDR3 nucleotide sequence: TGTGCCAGCAGCTCCCGACTAGCGGAAATCACAGATACGCAGTATTTT. It yields the protein CASSSRLAEITDTQYF.

This clonotype turned up a few times. The rearrangement uses TRBV20-1 and TRBJ2-7, with 8 bases matching TRBD2. CDR3 length: 13 amino acids. Germline V lookup: CDR1 DFQATT, CDR2 SNEGSKA (reference sequence). The CDR3 loop reads CSIISGGLYEQYF. DNA for the CDR3: TGCAGCATTATTTCGGGGGGGTTATACGAGCAGTACTTC.

In this sample, this clonotype turned up a few times. The chain uses TRBV30 and TRBJ2-3; possibly TRBD1 for D (6 bases). With 4 bases removed from V and 6 bases from J, the gap between germline ends came to 14 bases. CDR1 and CDR2 (germline): GTSNPN, SVGIG (reference sequence). This CDR3 spans 13 amino acids. The CDR3 nucleotides read TGTGCCTGGACGCTACAGGGAACCGATACGCAGTATTTT. Amino acid sequence: CAWTLQGTDTQYF.